This TCR beta chain was identified in a study of T-cell reconstitution after alpha-beta-depleted transplantation in children. Overall study results and limits: At day 60, the high TCRbeta diversity found in some patients originated from recipient T cells and thymic progenitors that had survived.

Construction of the TCRbeta library involved unique molecular identifiers. MiXCR, applied by TCRdb to the PCR reads, yields one record per CDR3 protein. The data contain fewer than 550,000 distinct CDR3 sequences, roughly 17% of them singletons. V shed 7 bases and J 7 bases; nucleotides not matched to a gene: 6. CDR1 is SGHVS, CDR2 FQNEAQ, per germline. The CDR3 is 13 amino acids. This clonotype was counted between two and nine times. What it binds is unknown. Sequenced here: PBMCs, mostly from graft donor cells, sampled 360 days after TCRalphabeta/CD19-depleted stem cell transplant. The chain employs TRBV7-8 and TRBJ1-5; TRBD1 matches at 8 bases. The sequence was collected from a boy in the first two years of life who had a stem cell transplant for Wiskott-Aldrich syndrome, so the T cells may come from the graft donor. As DNA, the CDR3 is TGTGCCAGCACCCAGGGGGCCGAACAGCCCCAGCATTTT. Amino acid sequence: CASTQGAEQPQHF.